Reported below is one TCR beta chain. The Seattle patients joined while their infection was active and were tracked longitudinally afterward. Sequenced by immunoSEQ multiplex PCR; TCRdb stores in-frame clones only, minus some. The sample lists fewer than 60,000 clones, roughly 93% seen once, with 1% in the top ten. V lost 9 bases, J lost 11 bases, and 10 bases stayed unmatched. There are 13 residues in the CDR3. Germline V gene data show CDR1 as MNHEY and CDR2 as SVGAGI. This sample is part of a study of blood T cell repertoires in COVID-19. Background on the study: Acute-phase and convalescent COVID-19 samples originated in the United States, Italy and Spain. PBMCs, B-cell-depleted T cells, or T cells provided the cDNA or gDNA that made up the material.

Material for sequencing was peripheral blood. The TCR comes from a man aged 55 to 70 with COVID-19, enrolled during active disease. This chain joins TRBV6-5 and TRBJ1-4; 9 bases fit TRBD1. The CDR3 loop is CASFLGGTGKLFF. The DNA of the CDR3 is TGTGCCAGTTTTCTTGGGGGGACAGGGAAACTGTTTTTT.